This T cell receptor (beta chain) comes out of a study of blood T cells in healthy people across ages. Overall study findings and caveats: Strong correlation linked observed beta diversity and percent naive T cells.

Details on this clonotype: Its cognate antigen is unknown.

PCR was performed a second time for about 7 to 11 cycles using a sample-barcoded 5' primer and a J-beta primer mix. TCRdb passed the 5' RACE reads through MiXCR, listing each CDR3 protein once. The sample includes about 770,000 distinct CDR3 sequences, about 42% of them seen just once. CDR3 size: 14 residues. V shed 3 bases and J shed 4 bases, with 12 bases lying between them. Looked up from germline, CDR1 is SGDLS and CDR2 is YYNGEE. What was sequenced was blood. The clonotype was recovered from a man aged 55 to 69 in good health. The chain carries TRBV9 and TRBJ2-3, with D tentatively TRBD2 (6 bases). The CDR3 loop reads CASSEVTSSDTQYF. Written as DNA, the CDR3 is TGTGCCAGCAGCGAGGTGACTAGTTCAGATACGCAGTATTTT.